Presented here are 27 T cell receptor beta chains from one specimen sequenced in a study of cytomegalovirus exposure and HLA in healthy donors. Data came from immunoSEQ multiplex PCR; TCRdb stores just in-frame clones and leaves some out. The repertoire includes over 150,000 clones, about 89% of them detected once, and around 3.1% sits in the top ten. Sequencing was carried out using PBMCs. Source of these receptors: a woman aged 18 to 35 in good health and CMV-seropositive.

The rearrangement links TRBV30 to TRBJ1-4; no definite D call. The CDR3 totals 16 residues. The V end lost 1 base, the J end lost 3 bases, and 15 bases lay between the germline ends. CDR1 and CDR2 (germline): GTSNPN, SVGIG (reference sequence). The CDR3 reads CAWSALNTLPNEKLFF. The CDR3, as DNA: TGTGCCTGGAGTGCACTAAACACCCTTCCTAATGAAAAACTGTTTTTT.

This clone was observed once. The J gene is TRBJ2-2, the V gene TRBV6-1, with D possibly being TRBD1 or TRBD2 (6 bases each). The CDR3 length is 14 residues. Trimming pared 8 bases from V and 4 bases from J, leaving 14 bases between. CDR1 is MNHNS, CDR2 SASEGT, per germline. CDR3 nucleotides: TGTGCCAGCGTTGAAGGGGGAGGCACCGGGGAGCTGTTTTTT. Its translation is CASVEGGGTGELFF.

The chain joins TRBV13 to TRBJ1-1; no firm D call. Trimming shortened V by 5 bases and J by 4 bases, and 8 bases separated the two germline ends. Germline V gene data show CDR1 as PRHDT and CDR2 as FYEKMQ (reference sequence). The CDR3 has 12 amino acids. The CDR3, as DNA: TGTGCCAGCAGCCCCCGGTCCACTGAAGCTTTCTTT. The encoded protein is CASSPRSTEAFF.

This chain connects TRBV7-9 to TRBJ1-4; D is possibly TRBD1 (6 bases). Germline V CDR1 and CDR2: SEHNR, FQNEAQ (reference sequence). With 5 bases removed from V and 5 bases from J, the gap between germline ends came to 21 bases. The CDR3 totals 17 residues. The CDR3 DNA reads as TGTGCCAGCAGCCCGCCGGGGTCAGGGGAAAACAATGAAAAACTGTTTTTT. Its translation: CASSPPGSGENNEKLFF.

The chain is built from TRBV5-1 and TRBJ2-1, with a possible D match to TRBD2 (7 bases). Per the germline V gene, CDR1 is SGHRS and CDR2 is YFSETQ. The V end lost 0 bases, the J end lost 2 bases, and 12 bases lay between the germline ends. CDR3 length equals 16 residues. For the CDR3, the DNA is TGCGCCAGCAGCTTGGGGGGGCTAGCGGCCTACAATGAGCAGTTCTTC. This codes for CASSLGGLAAYNEQFF.

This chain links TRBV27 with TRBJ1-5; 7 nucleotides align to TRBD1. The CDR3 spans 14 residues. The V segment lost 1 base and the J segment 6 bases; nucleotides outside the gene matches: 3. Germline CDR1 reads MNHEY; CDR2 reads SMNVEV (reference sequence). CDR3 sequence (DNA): TGTGCCAGCAGTTTATACAGGGGACGTCAGCCCCAGCATTTT. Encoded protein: CASSLYRGRQPQHF.

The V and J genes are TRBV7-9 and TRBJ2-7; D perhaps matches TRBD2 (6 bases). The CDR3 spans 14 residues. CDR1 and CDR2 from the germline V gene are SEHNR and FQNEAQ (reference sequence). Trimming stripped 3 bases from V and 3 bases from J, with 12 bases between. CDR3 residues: CASSFVGGLYEQYF. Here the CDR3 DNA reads TGTGCCAGCAGCTTTGTCGGGGGTCTCTACGAGCAGTACTTC.

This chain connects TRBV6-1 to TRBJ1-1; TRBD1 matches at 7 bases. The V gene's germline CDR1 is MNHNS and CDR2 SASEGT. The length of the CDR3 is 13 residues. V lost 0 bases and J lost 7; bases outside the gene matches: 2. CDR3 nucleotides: TGTGCCAGCAGTGAAGCGGGACAGCTTGAAGCTTTCTTT. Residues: CASSEAGQLEAFF.

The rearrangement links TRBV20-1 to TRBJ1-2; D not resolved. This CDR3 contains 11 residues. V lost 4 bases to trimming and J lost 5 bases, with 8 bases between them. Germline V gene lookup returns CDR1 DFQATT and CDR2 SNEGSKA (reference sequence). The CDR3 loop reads CSATVAYGYTF. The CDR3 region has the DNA TGCAGTGCTACGGTCGCATATGGCTACACCTTC.

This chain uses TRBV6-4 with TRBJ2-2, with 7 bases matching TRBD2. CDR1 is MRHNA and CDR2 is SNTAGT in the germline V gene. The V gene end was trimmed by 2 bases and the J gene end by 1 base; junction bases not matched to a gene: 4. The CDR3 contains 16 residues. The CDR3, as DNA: TGTGCCAGCAGTGACGAGGCTAGCGGGAACACCGGGGAGCTGTTTTTT. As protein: CASSDEASGNTGELFF.

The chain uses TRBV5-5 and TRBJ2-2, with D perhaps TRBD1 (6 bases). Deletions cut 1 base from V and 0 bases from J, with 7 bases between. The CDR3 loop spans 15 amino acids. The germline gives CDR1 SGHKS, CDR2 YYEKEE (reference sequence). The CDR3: CASSLSGANTGELFF. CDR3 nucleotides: TGTGCCAGCAGCTTGTCAGGGGCGAACACCGGGGAGCTGTTTTTT. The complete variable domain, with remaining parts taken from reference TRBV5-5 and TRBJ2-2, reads DAGVTQSPTHLIKTRGQQVTLRCSPISGHKSVSWYQQVLGQGPQFIFQYYEKEERGRGNFPDRFSARQFPNYSSELNVNALLLGDSALYLCASSLSGANTGELFFGEGSRLTVL.

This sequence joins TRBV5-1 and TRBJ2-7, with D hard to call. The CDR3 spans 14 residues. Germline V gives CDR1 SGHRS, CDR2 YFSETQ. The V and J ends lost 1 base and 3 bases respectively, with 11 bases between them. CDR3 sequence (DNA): TGCGCCAGCAGCTTGAATCAGGCCTACTACGAGCAGTACTTC. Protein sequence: CASSLNQAYYEQYF.

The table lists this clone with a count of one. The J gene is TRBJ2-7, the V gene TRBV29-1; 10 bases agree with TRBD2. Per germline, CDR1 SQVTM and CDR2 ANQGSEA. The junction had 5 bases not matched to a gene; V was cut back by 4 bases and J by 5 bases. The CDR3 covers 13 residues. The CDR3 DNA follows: TGCAGCGTTGGAACTAGCGGGATCAACGAGCAGTACTTC. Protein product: CSVGTSGINEQYF.

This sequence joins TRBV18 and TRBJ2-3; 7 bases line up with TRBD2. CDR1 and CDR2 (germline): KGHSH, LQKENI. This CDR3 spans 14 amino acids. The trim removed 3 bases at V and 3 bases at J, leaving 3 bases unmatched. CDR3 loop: CASSPTSLTDTQYF. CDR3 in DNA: TGTGCCAGCTCACCGACTAGCTTGACAGATACGCAGTATTTT.

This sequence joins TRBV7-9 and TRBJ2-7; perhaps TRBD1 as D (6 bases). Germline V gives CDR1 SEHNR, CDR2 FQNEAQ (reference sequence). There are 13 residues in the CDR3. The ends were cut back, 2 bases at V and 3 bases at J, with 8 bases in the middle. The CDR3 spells CASSLPGDYEQYF. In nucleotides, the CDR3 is TGTGCCAGCAGCTTACCAGGGGACTACGAGCAGTACTTC.

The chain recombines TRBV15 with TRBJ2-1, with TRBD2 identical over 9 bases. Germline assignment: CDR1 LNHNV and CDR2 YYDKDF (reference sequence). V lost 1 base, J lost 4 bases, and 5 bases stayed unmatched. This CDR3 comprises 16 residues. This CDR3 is CATSRGGTSTYNEQFF. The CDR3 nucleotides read TGTGCCACCAGCAGAGGCGGGACTAGCACTTACAATGAGCAGTTCTTC.

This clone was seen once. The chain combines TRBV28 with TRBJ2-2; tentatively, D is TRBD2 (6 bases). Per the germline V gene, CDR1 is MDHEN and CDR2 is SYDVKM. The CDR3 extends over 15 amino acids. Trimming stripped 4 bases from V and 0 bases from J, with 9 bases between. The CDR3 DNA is TGTGCCAGCAGTTCGGGGGTAACGAACACCGGGGAGCTGTTTTTT. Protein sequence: CASSSGVTNTGELFF.

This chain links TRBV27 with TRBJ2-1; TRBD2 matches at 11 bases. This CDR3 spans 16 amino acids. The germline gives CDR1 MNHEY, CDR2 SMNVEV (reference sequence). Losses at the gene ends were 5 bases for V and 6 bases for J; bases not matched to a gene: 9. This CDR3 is CASSPLSGRAVNEQFF. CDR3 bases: TGTGCCAGCAGTCCCCTTAGCGGGAGGGCCGTCAATGAGCAGTTCTTC.

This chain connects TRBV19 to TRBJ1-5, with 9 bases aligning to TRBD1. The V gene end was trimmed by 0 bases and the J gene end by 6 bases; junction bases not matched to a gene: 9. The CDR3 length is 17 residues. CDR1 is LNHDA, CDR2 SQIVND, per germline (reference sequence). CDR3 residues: CASSIDLWTGVVQPQHF. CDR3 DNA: TGTGCCAGTAGTATAGATCTCTGGACAGGGGTTGTTCAGCCCCAGCATTTT.

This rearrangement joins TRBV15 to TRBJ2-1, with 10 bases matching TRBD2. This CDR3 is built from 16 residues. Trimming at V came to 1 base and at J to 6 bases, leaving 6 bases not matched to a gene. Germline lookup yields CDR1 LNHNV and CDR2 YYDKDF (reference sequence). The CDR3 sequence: CATSRGGASGSNEQFF. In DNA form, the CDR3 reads TGTGCCACCAGCAGAGGGGGAGCTAGCGGGAGCAATGAGCAGTTCTTC.

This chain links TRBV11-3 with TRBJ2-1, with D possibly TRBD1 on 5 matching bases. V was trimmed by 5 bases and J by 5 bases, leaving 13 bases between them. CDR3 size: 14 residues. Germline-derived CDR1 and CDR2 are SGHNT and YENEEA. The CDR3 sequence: CASSLRGGNNEQFF. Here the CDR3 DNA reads TGTGCCAGCAGCCTAAGGGGCGGCAACAATGAGCAGTTCTTC.

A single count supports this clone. Here the CDR3 reads CASSIGSGTGVTEAFF. The CDR3 DNA reads TGTGCCAGTAGTATAGGATCCGGGACAGGGGTCACTGAAGCTTTCTTT. V and J are TRBV19 and TRBJ1-1; 10 nucleotides match TRBD1. Unmatched junction bases numbered 6, after V lost 1 base and J lost 4 bases. CDR3 length equals 16 residues. CDR1 is LNHDA and CDR2 is SQIVND in the germline V gene (reference sequence).

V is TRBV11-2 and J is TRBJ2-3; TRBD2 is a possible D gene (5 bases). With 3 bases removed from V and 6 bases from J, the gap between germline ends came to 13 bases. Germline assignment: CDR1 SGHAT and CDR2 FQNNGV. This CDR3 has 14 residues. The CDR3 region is CASSLDWGWDTQYF. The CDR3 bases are TGTGCCAGCAGCTTGGACTGGGGATGGGATACGCAGTATTTT.

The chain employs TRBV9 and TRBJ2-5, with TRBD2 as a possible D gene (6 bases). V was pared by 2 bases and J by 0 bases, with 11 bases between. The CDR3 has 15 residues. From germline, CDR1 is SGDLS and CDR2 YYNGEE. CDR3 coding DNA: TGTGCCAGCAGCGTGGACGAGCGGGACCAAGAGACCCAGTACTTC. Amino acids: CASSVDERDQETQYF.

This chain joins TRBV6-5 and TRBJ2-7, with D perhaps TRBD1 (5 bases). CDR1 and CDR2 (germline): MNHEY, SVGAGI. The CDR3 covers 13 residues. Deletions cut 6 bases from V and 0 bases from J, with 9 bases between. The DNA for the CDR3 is TGTGCCAGCAGGCGACAGAGCTCCTACGAGCAGTACTTC. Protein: CASRRQSSYEQYF.

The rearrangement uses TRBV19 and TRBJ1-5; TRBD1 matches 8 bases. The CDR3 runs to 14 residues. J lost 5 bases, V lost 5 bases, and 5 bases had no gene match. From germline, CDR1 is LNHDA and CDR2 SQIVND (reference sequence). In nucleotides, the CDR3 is TGTGCCAGTAGTCCCTTACAGGGGGATCAGCCCCAGCATTTT. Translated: CASSPLQGDQPQHF.

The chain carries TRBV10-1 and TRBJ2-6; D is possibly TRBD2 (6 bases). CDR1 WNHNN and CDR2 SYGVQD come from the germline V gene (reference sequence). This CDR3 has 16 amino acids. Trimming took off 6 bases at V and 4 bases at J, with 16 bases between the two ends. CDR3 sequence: CASRAVGGSGANVLTF. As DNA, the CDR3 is TGCGCCAGCAGGGCCGTCGGGGGATCCGGGGCCAACGTCCTGACTTTC.